This T cell receptor (beta chain) was found in a study of OX40 agonist ivuxolimab in advanced cancers. Points from the study as a whole: Among some nonresponders, normalized T-cell clonal expansion was also low.

Between the trimmed V and J ends, which lost 3 bases and 3 bases, there was a span of 16 bases. Germline V gene sequence: CDR1 SGHTS, CDR2 YDEGEE. The CDR3 is 15 residues long. Cycle 7 day 1, cycle 4 day 1, and baseline were the timepoints at which blood was sampled. Turning to this clone: Its antigen is not known.

Method: immunoSEQ multiplex PCR; TCRdb's copy keeps in-frame clones and lacks some. The sample has tens of thousands of clones, approximately 80% seen once. This receptor was obtained from an adult with an advanced solid tumor such as melanoma, head and neck, liver or kidney cancer. The chain has TRBV5-8 and TRBJ2-7, with D tentatively TRBD1 (6 bases). This material consisted of CD4+ or CD8+ T cells sorted from blood, taken in a trial of the OX40 agonist ivuxolimab. The CDR3 sequence is CASSWGRTAHYEQYF. The CDR3 DNA sequence: TGTGCCAGCAGCTGGGGCAGGACAGCGCACTACGAGCAGTACTTC. Together with reference TRBV5-8 and TRBJ2-7, the CDR3 gives the full variable domain: EAGVTQSPTHLIKTRGQQATLRCSPISGHTSVYWYQQALGLGLQFLLWYDEGEERNRGNFPPRFSGRQFPNYSSELNVNALELEDSALYLCASSWGRTAHYEQYFGPGTRLTVT.